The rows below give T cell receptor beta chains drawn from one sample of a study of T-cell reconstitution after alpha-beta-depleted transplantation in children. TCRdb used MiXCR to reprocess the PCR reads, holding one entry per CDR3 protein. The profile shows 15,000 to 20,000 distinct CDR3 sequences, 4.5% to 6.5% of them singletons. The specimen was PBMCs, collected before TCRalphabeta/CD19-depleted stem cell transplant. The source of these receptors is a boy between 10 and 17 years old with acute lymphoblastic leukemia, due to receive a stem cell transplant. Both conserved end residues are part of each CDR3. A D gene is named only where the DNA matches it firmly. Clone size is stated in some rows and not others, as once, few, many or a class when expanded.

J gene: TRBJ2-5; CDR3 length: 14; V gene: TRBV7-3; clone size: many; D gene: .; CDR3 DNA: TGTGCCAGCAGCTTAACCCAGGGAGGAGAGACCCAGTACTTC; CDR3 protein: CASSLTQGGETQYF
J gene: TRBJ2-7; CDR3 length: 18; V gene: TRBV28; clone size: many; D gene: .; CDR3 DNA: TGTGCCAGCAGTTTAATAGGGTATGGCGGGAAGTCTCATCACGAGCAGTACTTC; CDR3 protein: CASSLIGYGGKSHHEQYF
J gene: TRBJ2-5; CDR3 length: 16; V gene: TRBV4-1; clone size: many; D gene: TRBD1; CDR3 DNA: TGCGCCAGCAGCCCTCCGGACAGGGGCGGGCAAGAGACCCAGTACTTC; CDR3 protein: CASSPPDRGGQETQYF
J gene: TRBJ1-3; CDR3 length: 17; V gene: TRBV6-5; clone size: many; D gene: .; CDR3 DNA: TGTGCCAGCAGCTTTAGACCCACAGGGCACTCTGGAAACACCATATATTTT; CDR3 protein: CASSFRPTGHSGNTIYF
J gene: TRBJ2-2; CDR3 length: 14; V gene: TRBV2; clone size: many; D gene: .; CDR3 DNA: TGTGCCAGCCGCAGCGCGTTGAGGACCGGGGAGCTGTTTTTT; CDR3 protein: CASRSALRTGELFF
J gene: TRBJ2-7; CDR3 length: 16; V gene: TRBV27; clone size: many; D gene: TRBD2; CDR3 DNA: TGTGCCAGCAGTAGAGTAGCGGGACTTAGCTCCTACGAGCAGTACTTC; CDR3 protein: CASSRVAGLSSYEQYF
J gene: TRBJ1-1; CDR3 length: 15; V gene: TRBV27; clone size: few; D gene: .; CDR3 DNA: TGTGCCAGCAGAACAACTCCCTGGACGAACACTGAAGCTTTCTTT; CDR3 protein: CASRTTPWTNTEAFF
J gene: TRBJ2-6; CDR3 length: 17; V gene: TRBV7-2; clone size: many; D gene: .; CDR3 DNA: TGTGCCAGCAGCTCCGGGACATCCCGCTCTGGGGCCAACGTCCTGACTTTC; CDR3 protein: CASSSGTSRSGANVLTF
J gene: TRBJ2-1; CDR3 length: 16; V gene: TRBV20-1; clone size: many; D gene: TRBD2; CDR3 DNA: TGCAGTGCTCCTACTAGCGGGAGATCGCACGACAATGAGCAGTTCTTC; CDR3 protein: CSAPTSGRSHDNEQFF
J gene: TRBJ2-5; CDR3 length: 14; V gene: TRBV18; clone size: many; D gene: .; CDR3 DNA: TGTGCCAGCTCACCACAGGGAGTCAGAGAGACCCAGTACTTC; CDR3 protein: CASSPQGVRETQYF
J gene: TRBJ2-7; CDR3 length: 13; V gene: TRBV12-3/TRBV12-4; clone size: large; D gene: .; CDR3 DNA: TGTGCCAGCAGTTTAACAGGGCGGAACGAGCAGTACTTC; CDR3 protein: CASSLTGRNEQYF
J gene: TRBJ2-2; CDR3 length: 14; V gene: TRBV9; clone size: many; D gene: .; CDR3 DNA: TGTGCCAGCAGCCGACAGGACAACACCGGGGAGCTGTTTTTT; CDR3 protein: CASSRQDNTGELFF
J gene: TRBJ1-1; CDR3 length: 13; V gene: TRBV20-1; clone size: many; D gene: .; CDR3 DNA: TGCAGTGCTAGTTTTGGCTGGAACACTGAAGCTTTCTTT; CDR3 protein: CSASFGWNTEAFF
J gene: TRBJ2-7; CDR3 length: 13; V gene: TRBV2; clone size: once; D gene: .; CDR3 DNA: TGTGCCAGGAGTCCCCCCCGGTCCTACGAGCAGTACTTC; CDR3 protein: CARSPPRSYEQYF
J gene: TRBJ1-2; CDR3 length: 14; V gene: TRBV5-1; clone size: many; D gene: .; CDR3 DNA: TGCGCCAGCAGCGCATCGGACAAGGGCTGGGACTACACCTTC; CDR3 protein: CASSASDKGWDYTF
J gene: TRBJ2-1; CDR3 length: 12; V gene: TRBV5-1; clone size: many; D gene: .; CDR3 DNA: TGCGCCAGCATAGGCAACTACAATGAGCAGTTCTTC; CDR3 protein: CASIGNYNEQFF
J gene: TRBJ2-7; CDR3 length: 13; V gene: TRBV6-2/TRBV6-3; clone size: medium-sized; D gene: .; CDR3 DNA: TGTGCCAGCAGACCCACCCGGTGGTGGGAGCAGTACTTC; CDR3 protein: CASRPTRWWEQYF
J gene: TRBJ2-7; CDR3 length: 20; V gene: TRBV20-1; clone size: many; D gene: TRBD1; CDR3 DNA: TGCAGTGCTAGGAGCCCTACGCCGGGACAGCCAAGTATTAGCTCCTACGAGCAGTACTTC; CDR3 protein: CSARSPTPGQPSISSYEQYF
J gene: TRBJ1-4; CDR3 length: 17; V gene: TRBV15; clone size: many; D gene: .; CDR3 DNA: TGTGCCACCGTGGCCAGGGGCCGCCTTAGGGCTAATGAAAAACTGTTTTTT; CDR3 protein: CATVARGRLRANEKLFF
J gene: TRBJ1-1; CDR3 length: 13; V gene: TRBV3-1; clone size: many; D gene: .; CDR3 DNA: TGTGCCAGCAGCCAAGTTGAGAACACTGAAGCTTTCTTT; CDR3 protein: CASSQVENTEAFF
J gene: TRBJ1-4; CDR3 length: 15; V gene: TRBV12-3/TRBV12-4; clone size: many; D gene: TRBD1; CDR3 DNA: TGTGCCAGCAGCGGCGACAGGGAAGGTCATGAAAAACTGTTTTTT; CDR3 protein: CASSGDREGHEKLFF
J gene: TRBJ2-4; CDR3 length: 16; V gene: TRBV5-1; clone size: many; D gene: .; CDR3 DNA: TGCGCCAGCAGCTTGGCCGCAGGGATAACCAAAAACATTCAGTACTTC; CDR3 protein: CASSLAAGITKNIQYF
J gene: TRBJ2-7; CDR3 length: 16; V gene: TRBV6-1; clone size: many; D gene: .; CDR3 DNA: TGTGCCAGCAGTGAAGAGGGCGGGTGGTCCCCCTACGAGCAGTACTTC; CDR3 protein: CASSEEGGWSPYEQYF
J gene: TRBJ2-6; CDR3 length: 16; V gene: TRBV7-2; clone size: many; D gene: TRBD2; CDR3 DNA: TGTGCCAGCAGCCCGGGAGGGCCCTCTGGGGCCAACGTCCTGACTTTC; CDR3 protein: CASSPGGPSGANVLTF
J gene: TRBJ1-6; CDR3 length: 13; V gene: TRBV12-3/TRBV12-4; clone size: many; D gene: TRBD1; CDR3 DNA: TGTGCCAGCAGCCCGGGACAGGATTCACCCCTCCACTTT; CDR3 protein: CASSPGQDSPLHF
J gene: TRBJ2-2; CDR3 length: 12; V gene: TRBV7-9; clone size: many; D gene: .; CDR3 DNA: TGTGCCAGCAGCCGTATGTCGGGGGAGCTGTTTTTT; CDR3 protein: CASSRMSGELFF
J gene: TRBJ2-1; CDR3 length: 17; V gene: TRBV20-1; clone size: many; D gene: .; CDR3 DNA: TGCAGTGCGAGCGGGAGCTTGAACAGGGGACACAACAATGAGCAGTTCTTC; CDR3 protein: CSASGSLNRGHNNEQFF
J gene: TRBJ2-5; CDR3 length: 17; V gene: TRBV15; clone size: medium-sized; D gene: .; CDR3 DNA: TGTGCCACCAGCAGAGATCGAGGACAGTCATACCAAGAGACCCAGTACTTC; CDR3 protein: CATSRDRGQSYQETQYF
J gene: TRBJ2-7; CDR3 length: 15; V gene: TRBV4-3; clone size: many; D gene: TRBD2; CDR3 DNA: TGCGCCAGCAGCTACGGCACTAGCGGCTTCTACGAGCAGTACTTC; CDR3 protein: CASSYGTSGFYEQYF
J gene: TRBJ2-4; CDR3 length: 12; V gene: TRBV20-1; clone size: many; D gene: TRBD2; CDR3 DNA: TGCAGTGCTAATAGCGGGCAAAACATTCAGTACTTC; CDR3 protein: CSANSGQNIQYF
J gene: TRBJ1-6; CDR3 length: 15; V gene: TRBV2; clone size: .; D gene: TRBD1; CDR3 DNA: TGTGCCAGCACCCGGACAGGGTCAAATAATTCACCCCTCCACTTT; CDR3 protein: CASTRTGSNNSPLHF
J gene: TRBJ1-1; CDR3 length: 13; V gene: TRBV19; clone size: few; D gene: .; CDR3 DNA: TGTGCCAGTAGTGCGAGATCAGGGATCGAAGCTTTCTTT; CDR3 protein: CASSARSGIEAFF
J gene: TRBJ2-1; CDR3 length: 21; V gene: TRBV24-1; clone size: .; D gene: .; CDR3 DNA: TGTGGCGCCAGTGATTCCCTTTTCGTTGGTCGGACCAAAAGCTCCTACAATGAGCAGTTCTTC; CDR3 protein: CGASDSLFVGRTKSSYNEQFF
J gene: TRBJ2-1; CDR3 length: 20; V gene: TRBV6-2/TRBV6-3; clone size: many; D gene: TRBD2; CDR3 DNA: TGTGCCAGCAGTTACTCGTCTTTCCCCAAGACTAGCGGGGGAGACAATGAGCAGTTCTTC; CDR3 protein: CASSYSSFPKTSGGDNEQFF
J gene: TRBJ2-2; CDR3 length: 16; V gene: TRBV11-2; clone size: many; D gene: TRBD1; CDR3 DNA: TGTGCCAGCAGCTCCGAACAGGGGGTCGGGACCGGGGAGCTGTTTTTT; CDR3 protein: CASSSEQGVGTGELFF
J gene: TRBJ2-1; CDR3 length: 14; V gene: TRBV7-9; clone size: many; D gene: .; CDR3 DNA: TGTGCCAGCGGGGGGTATAGCTCCTACAATGAGCAGTTCTTC; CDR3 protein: CASGGYSSYNEQFF